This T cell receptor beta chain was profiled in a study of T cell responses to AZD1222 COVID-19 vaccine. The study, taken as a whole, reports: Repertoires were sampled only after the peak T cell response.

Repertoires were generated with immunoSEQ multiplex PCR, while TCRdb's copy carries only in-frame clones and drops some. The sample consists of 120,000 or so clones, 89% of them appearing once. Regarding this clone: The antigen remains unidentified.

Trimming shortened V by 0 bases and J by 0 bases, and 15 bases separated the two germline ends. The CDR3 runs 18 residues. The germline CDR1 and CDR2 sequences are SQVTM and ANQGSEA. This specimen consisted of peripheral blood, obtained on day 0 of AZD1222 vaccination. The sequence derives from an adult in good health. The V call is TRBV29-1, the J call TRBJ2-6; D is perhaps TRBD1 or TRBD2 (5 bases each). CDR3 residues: CSVEEGWGINSGANVLTF. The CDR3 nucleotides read TGCAGCGTTGAAGAGGGTTGGGGGATTAACTCTGGGGCCAACGTCCTGACTTTC.